The 20 T cell receptor beta chains reported below all come from one sample, sequenced in a study of low-dose radiotherapy and immunotherapy resistance in tumors. TRAV and TRBV primers primed cDNA for both TCRalpha and TCRbeta. TCRs were amplified for around 21 PCR cycles with a constant-region primer and V-primer adapter. MiXCR was run by TCRdb on the reads, yielding one entry per CDR3 protein. This repertoire shows 60,000 to 90,000 distinct CDR3 sequences, roughly 30% found once; its top ten account for approximately 10%. Time point: before trial treatment. Sequences were derived from PBMCs, sampled before treatment. The receptors stem from a female donor with ovarian cancer.

The V and J genes are TRBV5-8 and TRBJ1-1; a weak D match, TRBD1 (5 bases). CDR1 is SGHTS, CDR2 YDEGEE, per germline. The germline V and J ends were trimmed by 1 base and 1 base, with 14 bases remaining between them. The CDR3 is made up of 16 amino acids. In DNA form, the CDR3 reads TGTGCCAGCAGCTTGACGGGGCGCCGAGAGAACACTGAAGCTTTCTTT. The encoded protein is CASSLTGRRENTEAFF.

This clonotype has a count of ten or more. This rearrangement joins TRBV28 to TRBJ2-5; the D gene is possibly TRBD2 (7 bases). Germline V lookup: CDR1 MDHEN, CDR2 SYDVKM. V was clipped by 9 bases and J by 5 bases, with 19 bases between them. This CDR3 comprises 14 residues. The CDR3 nucleotides read TGTGCCAGTAGAGGGGGGGGGGGCCAGGAGACCCAGTACTTC. Its protein product is CASRGGGGQETQYF. The whole variable domain, filled in from reference TRBV28 and TRBJ2-5, reads DVKVTQSSRYLVKRTGEKVFLECVQDMDHENMFWYRQDPGLGLRLIYFSYDVKMKEKGDIPEGYSVSREKKERFSLILESASTNQTSMYLCASRGGGGQETQYFGPGTRLLVL.

The chain uses TRBV7-3 and TRBJ2-2; 12 bases map to TRBD2. Germline V gene data show CDR1 as SGHTA and CDR2 as FQGTGA. The trim removed 5 bases at V and 3 bases at J, leaving 4 bases unmatched. The CDR3 totals 16 residues. The DNA of the CDR3 is TGTGCCAGCAGCCGCGGACTAGCGGGATACACCGGGGAGCTGTTTTTT. Translation gives CASSRGLAGYTGELFF.

V and J are TRBV7-2 and TRBJ1-3; D not resolved. The CDR3 length is 13 residues. Trimming cost V 5 bases and J 2 bases, with 7 bases left between them. Germline values: CDR1 SGHTA, CDR2 FQGNSA. CDR3 in amino acids: CASSAQPGNTIYF. The CDR3 nucleotides read TGTGCCAGCAGCGCACAACCTGGAAACACCATATATTTT.

As concerns this clonotype: A far more abundant clone sits one base away, making this likely a read error. The chain joins TRBV7-6 to TRBJ2-7, with 11 positions matching TRBD2. Germline lookup yields CDR1 SGHVS and CDR2 FNYEAQ. V lost 1 base to trimming and J lost 7 bases; unmatched junction nucleotides: 9. CDR3 length equals 16 residues. CDR3 sequence reads: CASSLVSGRAGNEQYF. DNA of the CDR3: TGTGCCAGCAGCTTAGTTAGCGGGAGGGCCGGCAATGAGCAGTACTTC.

At least ten counts were recorded for this clonotype. This chain uses TRBV7-9 with TRBJ2-2; D gene uncertain. The germline V gene has CDR1 SEHNR and CDR2 FQNEAQ (reference sequence). V was cut by 5 bases and J by 3 bases, with 10 bases left in between. This CDR3 region has 14 residues. The DNA of the CDR3 is TGTGCCAGCAGCCCCGACGGACACACCGGGGAGCTGTTTTTT. Translation: CASSPDGHTGELFF.

This clonotype was observed at least ten times. The rearrangement joins TRBV12-3 or TRBV12-4 to TRBJ2-7; 9 positions match TRBD1. There are 15 residues in the CDR3. Trimming removed 6 bases from V and 6 bases from J; junction bases left unmatched: 12. In DNA, the CDR3 is TGTGCCAGCAGCCCTACCGGGACAGGGCCCACCGAGCAGTACTTC. Translated, it gives CASSPTGTGPTEQYF.

This clonotype was seen repeatedly, ten times or more. This rearrangement joins TRBV4-3 to TRBJ2-2; the match to TRBD2 covers 7 bases. This CDR3 comprises 15 residues. Germline CDR1 reads LGHNA; CDR2 reads YSLEER. V lost 4 bases, J lost 0 bases, and 2 bases stayed unmatched. For the CDR3, the DNA is TGCGCCAGCAGCCCTAGCGGCACGAACACCGGGGAGCTGTTTTTT. Translating gives CASSPSGTNTGELFF.

This clonotype was recorded at least ten times. The chain carries TRBV6-2 or TRBV6-3 and TRBJ2-7, with 8 positions matching TRBD1. Trimming took 5 bases from V and 1 from J; bases not matched to a gene: 7. The CDR3 spans 15 residues. The germline CDR1 and CDR2 sequences are MNHEY and SVGEGT. CDR3 bases: TGTGCCAGCAGTAGCCCAGGACAGGGTTCCTACGAGCAGTACTTC. It codes for CASSSPGQGSYEQYF.

The rearrangement joins TRBV5-4 to TRBJ2-5; a possible D gene is TRBD2 (5 bases). The germline V and J ends were trimmed by 3 bases and 1 base, with 16 bases remaining between them. This CDR3 is 16 amino acids long. In germline, CDR1 is SGHNT, CDR2 YYREEE (reference sequence). This CDR3 reads CASSSHQLGSQETQYF. The CDR3 bases are TGTGCCAGCAGCTCACACCAACTAGGATCCCAAGAGACCCAGTACTTC.

This clonotype was picked up many times. V and J are TRBV9 and TRBJ1-1; 8 bases line up with TRBD1. The germline gives CDR1 SGDLS, CDR2 YYNGEE. V dropped 3 bases and J dropped 0; count of bases not matched to a gene: 1. The CDR3 covers 14 residues. The CDR3 protein is CASSEDRVNTEAFF. The DNA for the CDR3 is TGTGCCAGCAGCGAGGACAGGGTGAACACTGAAGCTTTCTTT.

The table lists this clonotype with many counts. The chain combines TRBV13 with TRBJ2-7; TRBD2 matches 7 bases. Trimming removed 6 bases from V and 2 bases from J; junction bases left unmatched: 7. Germline CDR1 and CDR2: PRHDT and FYEKMQ (reference sequence). The CDR3 extends over 14 amino acids. CDR3 in amino acids: CASSRSSGTYEQYF. The CDR3 coding sequence is TGTGCCAGCAGTCGTTCTAGCGGAACCTACGAGCAGTACTTC.

This clonotype was observed many times. The J gene is TRBJ2-1, the V gene TRBV15; 7 bases are shared with TRBD1. The CDR3 runs to 15 residues. Trimming took 0 bases from V and 9 from J; bases not matched to a gene: 8. Per the germline V gene, CDR1 is LNHNV and CDR2 is YYDKDF (reference sequence). This CDR3 is CATSRDDRVNGEQFF. The CDR3 DNA reads as TGTGCCACCAGCAGAGACGACAGGGTCAATGGTGAGCAGTTCTTC.

V and J are TRBV6-8 and TRBJ1-1, with D possibly being TRBD1 (5 bases). V lost 5 bases to trimming and J lost 6 bases, with 16 bases between them. CDR1 is MNHGY, CDR2 SAAAGT, per germline. The CDR3 sequence is 14 residues long. The CDR3 DNA reads TGTGCCAGCAGTGGCCAGGGAATTAACTCTGAAGCTTTCTTT. Translated, it gives CASSGQGINSEAFF.

This clonotype was counted between two and nine times. V gene TRBV29-1 combines with J gene TRBJ2-3; 10 bases map to TRBD1. Trimming took 8 bases from V and 6 from J; bases not matched to a gene: 14. The CDR3 covers 15 residues. In germline, CDR1 is SQVTM, CDR2 ANQGSEA. The CDR3 bases are TGCAGCATTCCTCTTGGACAGGGGGTGGCGGATACGCAGTATTTT. Amino acids: CSIPLGQGVADTQYF.

This clonotype was recorded many times. The chain has TRBV5-1 and TRBJ2-1; 8 bases line up with TRBD2. Germline trimming cut 5 bases from V and 10 bases from J; bases unmatched to any gene: 11. The CDR3 spans 14 residues. CDR1 is SGHRS and CDR2 is YFSETQ in the germline V gene. The chain's CDR3 is CASRSRAGAEEQFF. The CDR3 DNA reads as TGCGCCAGCAGGAGTCGAGCGGGGGCTGAGGAGCAGTTCTTC. Filled out from reference TRBV5-1 and TRBJ2-1, the complete variable domain reads KAGVTQTPRYLIKTRGQQVTLSCSPISGHRSVSWYQQTPGQGLQFLFEYFSETQRNKGNFPGRFSGRQFSNSRSEMNVSTLELGDSALYLCASRSRAGAEEQFFGPGTRLTVL.

The V gene is TRBV27, the J gene TRBJ2-2, with 10 bases fitting TRBD2. Germline CDR1 reads MNHEY; CDR2 reads SMNVEV (reference sequence). The junction had 15 bases not matched to a gene; V was cut back by 9 bases and J by 8 bases. The CDR3 is 16 residues long. The CDR3 is CASTLSGRARAGELFF. The CDR3 coding sequence is TGTGCCAGTACTTTAAGCGGGAGGGCTAGGGCTGGGGAGCTGTTTTTT.

This clonotype occurred many times. The V gene is TRBV24-1, the J gene TRBJ2-7, with 11 bases matching TRBD1. Germline loops: CDR1 KGHDR, CDR2 SFDVKD. CDR3 length equals 14 residues. Losses at the gene ends were 9 bases for V and 3 bases for J; bases not matched to a gene: 6. CDR3: CATSRTGGIYEQYF. CDR3 sequence (DNA): TGTGCCACCTCGCGGACAGGGGGCATCTACGAGCAGTACTTC.

The genes are TRBV25-1 and TRBJ1-3; 7 bases are shared with TRBD1. The V segment lost 6 bases and the J segment 4 bases; nucleotides outside the gene matches: 6. The CDR3 is 14 residues long. CDR1 MGHDK and CDR2 SYGVNS come from the germline V gene. DNA of the CDR3: TGTGCCAGCAGCAGGGGGGTCACCGGAAACACCATATATTTT. Amino acids: CASSRGVTGNTIYF.

This clonotype is medium-sized. One end of the junction varies from germline; a read error may be responsible. The genes are TRBV28 and TRBJ1-1; a weak D match, TRBD1 (5 bases). CDR3 length: 15 residues. Per germline, CDR1 MDHEN and CDR2 SYDVKM. CDR3 amino acids: CVSRTPDGGGTEAFF. DNA for the CDR3: TGTGTCAGCCGGACACCCGACGGGGGGGGCACTGAAGCTTTCTTT.